The clone carrying this TCR beta chain was detected many times. Its antigen is as yet unknown. The data are from a study of T cells in Graves' hyperthyroidism and ophthalmopathy. Any patient presenting with uncontrolled infection, other autoimmune disease, pregnancy or lactation was left out. Trimming took off 6 bases at V and 1 base at J, with 12 bases between the two ends. From germline, CDR1 is SGHAT and CDR2 FQNNGV. The CDR3 consists of 14 residues. Template material for amplifying TCR beta CDR3 regions consisted of RNA transcripts. The primer set for the first-round RT-PCR of the TCR CDR3 was HTBI. TCRdb processed the multiplex PCR reads anew with MiXCR; each CDR3 protein has one entry. The sample has over 700,000 distinct CDR3 sequences; 15% to 20% are singletons. Whole-study results and caveats: Prediction of ophthalmopathy progression came a median approximately 6.6 months pre-onset.

The source material was blood. The V call is TRBV11-2, the J call TRBJ2-5; tentative D call: TRBD1 (6 bases). The TCR was taken from a woman aged 50 to 60 with Graves' hyperthyroidism that later progressed to Graves' ophthalmopathy. The CDR3 is CASSLDSFQETQYF. DNA of the CDR3: TGTGCCAGCAGTCTGGACAGTTTCCAAGAGACCCAGTACTTC.